The 29 T cell receptor beta chains presented below share a single source sample, sequenced in a study of blood T cell repertoires in COVID-19 (dated by TCRdb to the early 2020s). The library was made by the immunoSEQ multiplex PCR assay. TCRdb's version of the immuneACCESS table is confined to in-frame rearrangements and falls short of the full clone set. An unresolved V gene accounts for under half of the shortfall where checked; the remainder is of unknown origin. The sample table lists approximately 190,000 clones, about 85% of them with a count of one. Approximately 2.3% of the sample rests with the top ten. The sample was peripheral blood. These receptors all come from a man in his 70s with active or convalescent COVID-19.

The rearrangement links TRBV4-1 to TRBJ2-7; TRBD1 is a possible D gene (5 bases). The V end lost 1 base, the J end lost 6 bases, and 22 bases lay between the germline ends. Germline CDR1 and CDR2: MGHRA and YSYEKL. CDR3 size: 17 residues. The CDR3, as DNA: TGCGCCAGCAGCCAAGTGAACAGGCAGCCCCCCTTTTTCGAGCAGTACTTC. This codes for CASSQVNRQPPFFEQYF.

There are a few counts of this clone. The chain is built from TRBV18 and TRBJ1-3; D unresolved. CDR1 is KGHSH, CDR2 LQKENI, per germline. This CDR3 spans 14 amino acids. Deletions cut 1 base from V and 2 bases from J, with 6 bases between. CDR3 coding DNA: TGTGCCAGCTCACCACGGCCCGCTGGAAACACCATATATTTT. Translation: CASSPRPAGNTIYF.

J is TRBJ1-1 and V is TRBV11-2; 9 bases match TRBD1. With V trimmed by 4 bases and J by 7 bases, 10 bases remained unmatched. The CDR3 contains 15 residues. CDR1 is SGHAT, CDR2 FQNNGV, per germline. CDR3 nucleotides: TGTGCCAGCAGCTACCGTGGGACAGGGTATATTGAAGCTTTCTTT. It translates to CASSYRGTGYIEAFF.

The chain is built from TRBV11-2 and TRBJ1-6; tentatively, D is TRBD1 (6 bases). Germline values: CDR1 SGHAT, CDR2 FQNNGV. The CDR3 covers 14 residues. V lost 3 bases to trimming and J lost 13 bases, with 16 bases between them. CDR3 sequence: CASSFGFLRGPLHF. The CDR3, as DNA: TGTGCCAGCAGCTTTGGCTTCCTAAGGGGGCCCCTCCACTTT.

The CDR3 protein is CASTDRGGSGNTIYF. The CDR3 DNA sequence: TGTGCCAGCACCGACAGGGGAGGGTCTGGAAACACCATATATTTT. The chain couples TRBV7-9 to TRBJ1-3; 8 nucleotides agree with TRBD1. The CDR3 is made up of 15 amino acids. V was clipped by 7 bases and J by 1 base; unmatched bases: 6. Germline CDR1 is SEHNR and CDR2 is FQNEAQ (reference sequence).

This clone appeared a few times. This rearrangement joins TRBV4-3 to TRBJ2-1; 8 nucleotides agree with TRBD1. The CDR3 extends over 15 amino acids. The ends lost 4 bases at V and 2 bases at J; junction bases unmatched: 4. The V gene's germline CDR1 is LGHNA and CDR2 YSLEER. As DNA, the CDR3 is TGCGCCAGCAGCCGGGACAGGTACGCCTACAATGAGCAGTTCTTC. It yields the protein CASSRDRYAYNEQFF.

The rearrangement uses TRBV2 and TRBJ1-1; tentatively, D is TRBD1 (5 bases). V gave up 6 bases and J gave up 5 bases, with 19 bases separating them. Germline-derived CDR1 and CDR2 are SNHLY and FYNNEI. The CDR3 totals 15 residues. CDR3 nucleotide sequence: TGTGCCAGCAGGAGAACAGACAGAATCCTTACTGAAGCTTTCTTT. This sequence encodes CASRRTDRILTEAFF.

The chain couples TRBV28 to TRBJ1-1, with 9 bases matching TRBD1. The trim removed 8 bases at V and 2 bases at J, leaving 9 bases unmatched. The length of the CDR3 is 15 residues. Germline V gene sequence: CDR1 MDHEN, CDR2 SYDVKM. CDR3: CASGLGQGINTEAFF. The CDR3 DNA sequence: TGTGCCAGCGGATTGGGACAGGGAATAAACACTGAAGCTTTCTTT.

The chain joins TRBV19 to TRBJ1-1, with TRBD1 matching 8 bases. CDR1 and CDR2 (germline): LNHDA, SQIVND (reference sequence). The CDR3 length is 15 residues. The V gene end was trimmed by 7 bases and the J gene end by 0 bases; junction bases not matched to a gene: 7. CDR3 residues: CASIIQGGMNTEAFF. The CDR3 nucleotides read TGTGCCAGTATAATACAGGGGGGTATGAACACTGAAGCTTTCTTT.

This clone showed up just a few times. The chain is built from TRBV6-2 or TRBV6-3 and TRBJ1-2, with unresolved D. CDR3 size: 14 residues. Germline V gives CDR1 MNHEY, CDR2 SVGEGT. Trimming removed 5 bases at V and 0 bases at J, with 10 bases between. CDR3 sequence (DNA): TGTGCCAGCAGTCCGTCAGGATCTAACTATGGCTACACCTTC. The encoded protein is CASSPSGSNYGYTF.

The chain employs TRBV18 and TRBJ2-3; D remains ambiguous. The germline V gene encodes CDR1 KGHSH and CDR2 LQKENI. The CDR3 is 16 amino acids. V was trimmed by 1 base and J by 2 bases, leaving 13 bases between them. The CDR3 DNA is TGTGCCAGCTCACCACTCTGGAGTGCGAACACAGATACGCAGTATTTT. Its translation: CASSPLWSANTDTQYF.

The chain recombines TRBV5-1 with TRBJ1-4; 7 nucleotides match TRBD1. Germline V gene sequence: CDR1 SGHRS, CDR2 YFSETQ. CDR3 length: 19 residues. J lost 0 bases, V lost 2 bases, and 13 bases had no gene match. The CDR3 here is CASSLGTGTVAPTNEKLFF. The CDR3 nucleotides are TGCGCCAGCAGCTTAGGCACCGGGACAGTGGCTCCAACTAATGAAAAACTGTTTTTT.

The V call is TRBV2, the J call TRBJ1-2, with D maybe TRBD1 (6 bases). CDR3 length: 12 residues. Between the trimmed V and J ends, which lost 10 bases and 3 bases, there was a span of 12 bases. CDR1 and CDR2 from the germline V gene are SNHLY and FYNNEI. The CDR3 nucleotides read TGTGCCAAGAGACAGGCCCACTATGGCTACACCTTC. Translating it yields CAKRQAHYGYTF.

V usage is TRBV30 and J usage is TRBJ1-1, with unresolved D. This CDR3 is built from 14 residues. The germline V gene encodes CDR1 GTSNPN and CDR2 SVGIG (reference sequence). Trimming shortened V by 5 bases and J by 1 base, and 14 bases separated the two germline ends. This chain's CDR3 is CAWGPHGGNTEAFF. The CDR3 DNA is TGTGCCTGGGGACCCCACGGAGGGAACACTGAAGCTTTCTTT.

With regard to this clone: Other DNA sequences from this sample encode an identical CDR3 as well. CDR3 in amino acids: CASSPSGRGLNTGELFF. DNA for the CDR3: TGTGCCAGCTCACCTTCGGGGAGGGGCCTGAACACCGGGGAGCTGTTTTTT. The chain has TRBV18 and TRBJ2-2; TRBD2 matches 7 bases. The germline V gene has CDR1 KGHSH and CDR2 LQKENI. V lost 3 bases to trimming and J lost 1 base; unmatched junction nucleotides: 8. This CDR3 has 17 amino acids.

The chain combines TRBV6-4 with TRBJ2-1; TRBD2 aligns across 8 bases. After removal of 5 bases from V and 5 bases from J, the junction contained 11 bases not matched to a gene. Germline CDR1 MRHNA, CDR2 SNTAGT. CDR3 size: 16 residues. DNA for the CDR3: TGTGCCAGCAGTCTACGAGCGGGAGCGCAACACAATGAGCAGTTCTTC. Its protein product is CASSLRAGAQHNEQFF.

This chain joins TRBV25-1 and TRBJ1-6; 8 bases fit TRBD1. This CDR3 has 15 residues. Germline loops: CDR1 MGHDK, CDR2 SYGVNS. J gave up 7 bases and V 2 bases, and 4 bases lay outside the gene matches. The CDR3 loop is CASSEGRGLNSPLHF. As DNA, the CDR3 is TGTGCCAGCAGTGAAGGCAGGGGGCTGAATTCACCCCTCCACTTT.

Concerning this clone: Sequence at one end of the junction differs from germline and may be a read error. The J gene is TRBJ2-1, the V gene TRBV7-9; TRBD2 aligns across 7 bases. The CDR3 totals 14 residues. Per germline, CDR1 SEHNR and CDR2 FQNEAQ (reference sequence). The CDR3, as DNA: TGTGCCAGCAGCTTGGCTGGGACTAACAAGGAGCAGTTCTTC. Protein sequence: CASSLAGTNKEQFF.

Here the CDR3 DNA reads TGTGCCAGCAGGACAGGGTCAAATTCACCCCTCCACTTT. Protein sequence: CASRTGSNSPLHF. V is TRBV6-5 and J is TRBJ1-6; 7 nucleotides align to TRBD1. Germline values: CDR1 MNHEY, CDR2 SVGAGI. With V trimmed by 6 bases and J by 7 bases, 3 bases remained unmatched. CDR3 length: 13 residues.

The genes are TRBV4-3 and TRBJ2-3; D is unclear. The CDR3 contains 14 residues. The V end was cut by 2 bases, the J end by 6 bases, with 12 bases between. The V gene's germline CDR1 is LGHNA and CDR2 YSLEER. The DNA for the CDR3 is TGCGCCAGCAGCCAATACAACCGCCCTGATACGCAGTATTTT. Protein product: CASSQYNRPDTQYF.

J is TRBJ1-2 and V is TRBV3-1 (or the pseudogene TRBV3-2); TRBD1 might be the D (6 bases). V was trimmed by 3 bases and J by 4 bases, leaving 24 bases between them. The CDR3 consists of 18 residues. Looked up from germline, CDR1 is LGHDT and CDR2 is YNNKEL (reference sequence). DNA for the CDR3: TGTGCCAGCAGCCATCAGGGACCGAGGGTCAGGGGATCCTATGGCTACACCTTC. This codes for CASSHQGPRVRGSYGYTF.

This chain connects TRBV18 to TRBJ2-1, with 9 bases identical to TRBD2. This CDR3 comprises 16 residues. CDR1 is KGHSH and CDR2 is LQKENI in the germline V gene. Germline trimming cut 3 bases from V and 7 bases from J; bases unmatched to any gene: 10. The CDR3 region has the DNA TGTGCCAGCTCACCGGTGGCGGGAGGGATGAATAATGAGCAGTTCTTC. Amino acid sequence: CASSPVAGGMNNEQFF.

The V call is TRBV7-9, the J call TRBJ1-3; TRBD1 matches 10 bases. With 5 bases clipped from V and 4 bases from J, the junction kept 8 bases outside the gene matches. CDR1 and CDR2 (germline): SEHNR, FQNEAQ (reference sequence). The CDR3 loop spans 16 amino acids. The CDR3 DNA is TGTGCCAGCAGCAGAGGCCGGGACAGGGGAGGAAACACCATATATTTT. Protein: CASSRGRDRGGNTIYF.

J is TRBJ1-5 and V is TRBV7-6; maybe TRBD1 (5 bases). Per the germline V gene, CDR1 is SGHVS and CDR2 is FNYEAQ. The germline V and J ends were trimmed by 2 bases and 3 bases, with 11 bases remaining between them. The CDR3 covers 15 residues. CDR3 protein: CASSLMSGYNQPQHF. The CDR3 DNA is TGTGCCAGCAGCTTAATGTCAGGGTACAATCAGCCCCAGCATTTT.

This CDR3 reads CAWGRRGSNSPLHF. In DNA, the CDR3 is TGTGCCTGGGGCCGGCGGGGGTCTAATTCACCCCTCCACTTT. The chain joins TRBV30 to TRBJ1-6; weak D call: TRBD1 (5 bases). Germline V gene sequence: CDR1 GTSNPN, CDR2 SVGIG (reference sequence). Trimming removed 5 bases at V and 6 bases at J, with 14 bases between. The CDR3 runs 14 residues.

In this sample, this clone turned up a few times. The V and J genes are TRBV4-1 and TRBJ1-1; tentative D call: TRBD1 (6 bases). Germline V gene sequence: CDR1 MGHRA, CDR2 YSYEKL. Trimming cost V 3 bases and J 7 bases, with 9 bases left between them. The CDR3 extends over 12 amino acids. The CDR3 region is CASSQGAGEAFF. CDR3 sequence (DNA): TGCGCCAGCAGCCAGGGGGCTGGTGAAGCTTTCTTT.

In this sample, this clone turned up a few times. V is TRBV5-5 and J is TRBJ2-3; 7 positions match TRBD1. The V gene's germline CDR1 is SGHKS and CDR2 YYEKEE (reference sequence). Germline trimming cut 4 bases from V and 2 bases from J; bases unmatched to any gene: 4. The CDR3 contains 14 residues. As DNA, the CDR3 is TGTGCCAGCAGCCCGGGACAGCTCACAGATACGCAGTATTTT. This sequence encodes CASSPGQLTDTQYF.

The CDR3 nucleotides read TGTGCCAGCAGTTTATCTCCATTAGCGCTTCCGAGCACAGATACGCAGTATTTT. It is translated as CASSLSPLALPSTDTQYF. The chain employs TRBV27 and TRBJ2-3; tentatively, D is TRBD2 (5 bases). V was pared by 0 bases and J by 0 bases, with 16 bases between. CDR1 and CDR2 from the germline V gene are MNHEY and SMNVEV (reference sequence). The CDR3 covers 18 residues.

The CDR3, as DNA: TGCGCCAGCAGCTTGCAGGGAATATCCGGGGAGCTGTTTTTT. Protein sequence: CASSLQGISGELFF. The chain employs TRBV5-1 and TRBJ2-2; a possible D gene is TRBD1 (5 bases). CDR1 is SGHRS and CDR2 is YFSETQ in the germline V gene. Trimming shortened V by 1 base and J by 6 bases, and 10 bases separated the two germline ends. This CDR3 has 14 amino acids.